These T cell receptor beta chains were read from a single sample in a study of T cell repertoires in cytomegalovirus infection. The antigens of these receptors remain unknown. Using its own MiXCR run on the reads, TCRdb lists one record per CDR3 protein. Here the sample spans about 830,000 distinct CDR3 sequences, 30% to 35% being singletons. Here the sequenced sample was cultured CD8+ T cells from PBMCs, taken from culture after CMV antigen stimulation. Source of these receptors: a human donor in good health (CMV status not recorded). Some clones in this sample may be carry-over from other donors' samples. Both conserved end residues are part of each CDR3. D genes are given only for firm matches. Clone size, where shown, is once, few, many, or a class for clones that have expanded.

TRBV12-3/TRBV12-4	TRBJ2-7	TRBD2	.	CASSLRTSFEQYF	TGTGCCAGCAGTTTACGGACTAGCTTCGAGCAGTACTTC
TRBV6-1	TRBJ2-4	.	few	CASSEYGARRDFTKNIQYF	TGTGCCAGCAGTGAATATGGCGCCCGGAGGGATTTTACCAAAAACATTCAGTACTTC
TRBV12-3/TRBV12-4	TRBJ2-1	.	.	CASSFDTRGNEQFF	TGTGCCAGCAGTTTTGATACCCGGGGGAATGAGCAGTTCTTC
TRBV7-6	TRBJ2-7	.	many	CASSSGPHYEQYF	TGTGCCAGCAGCTCGGGACCTCACTACGAGCAGTACTTC
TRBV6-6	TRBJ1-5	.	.	CASSPWGVQPQHF	TGTGCCAGCAGTCCCTGGGGGGTTCAGCCCCAGCATTTT
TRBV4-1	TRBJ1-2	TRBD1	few	CASSQDEGAKGYTF	TGCGCCAGCAGCCAAGATGAGGGGGCGAAGGGCTACACCTTC
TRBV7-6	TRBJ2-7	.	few	CASSINTGKASYEQYF	TGTGCCAGCAGCATAAATACAGGGAAGGCCTCTTACGAGCAGTACTTC
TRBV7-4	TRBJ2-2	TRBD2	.	CASSFSGGAFGELFF	TGTGCCAGCAGCTTCAGCGGGGGGGCCTTCGGGGAGCTGTTTTTT
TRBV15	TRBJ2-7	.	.	CATSREKYTGSSYEQYF	TGTGCCACCAGCAGAGAAAAATACACAGGGAGCTCCTACGAGCAGTACTTC
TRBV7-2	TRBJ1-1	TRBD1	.	CASSLDGTGGTKFYGAFF	TGTGCCAGCAGCTTGGATGGGACAGGGGGCACCAAATTTTATGGAGCTTTCTTT
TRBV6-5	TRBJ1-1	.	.	CASSYGQFPDTEAFF	TGTGCCAGCAGTTACGGACAGTTTCCCGACACTGAAGCTTTCTTT
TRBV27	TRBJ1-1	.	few	CASSLGGRSEAFF	TGTGCCAGCAGTTTAGGCGGAAGGAGTGAAGCTTTCTTT
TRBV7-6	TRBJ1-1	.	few	CASSLEGGPITEAFF	TGTGCCAGCAGCTTAGAGGGGGGGCCGATCACTGAAGCTTTCTTT
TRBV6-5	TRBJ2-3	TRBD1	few	CASSYGVGEGGMNTQYF	TGTGCCAGCAGTTACGGGGTTGGTGAAGGGGGCATGAATACGCAGTATTTT
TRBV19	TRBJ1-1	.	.	CASTWGLDTEAFF	TGTGCCAGTACCTGGGGGTTGGACACTGAAGCTTTCTTT
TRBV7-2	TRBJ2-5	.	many	CASSLAWGAVQETQYF	TGTGCCAGCAGCTTAGCTTGGGGGGCTGTCCAAGAGACCCAGTACTTC
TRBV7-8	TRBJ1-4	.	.	CASSLNGPTAIEKLFF	TGTGCCAGCAGCTTGAACGGGCCCACGGCGATTGAAAAACTGTTTTTT
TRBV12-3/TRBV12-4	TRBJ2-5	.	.	CASRVGGHLGTQYF	TGTGCCAGCAGGGTCGGGGGCCACCTTGGGACCCAGTACTTC